A selection of T cell receptor beta chains follows, all from one sample in a study of blood T cell repertoires in COVID-19. TCRdb's table, derived via immunoSEQ multiplex PCR, lists solely in-frame clones and lacks some. The sample lists fewer than 250,000 clones; under 85% were seen once. The specimen was peripheral blood. The receptors derive from a human donor in a cohort sampled during active COVID-19. The CDR3 runs from the conserved cysteine through the conserved F or W. D genes are given only for firm matches. The size field is filled for only some rows; it gives once, few, many or a size class.

d_call: TRBD2; j_call: TRBJ2-1; clone_size: .; v_call: TRBV4-2; cdr3_nt: TGTGCCAGCAGCCAAGATCAACTAGCGGGGCAGAGCTCCTACAATGAGCAGTTCTTC; cdr3_aa: CASSQDQLAGQSSYNEQFF
d_call: .; j_call: TRBJ2-3; clone_size: .; v_call: TRBV5-1; cdr3_nt: TGCGCCAGCAGTTTGAGCCAGGGGAGCTCTAGCACAGATACGCAGTATTTT; cdr3_aa: CASSLSQGSSSTDTQYF
d_call: TRBD1; j_call: TRBJ2-7; clone_size: .; v_call: TRBV10-1; cdr3_nt: TGCGCCAGCAGCCGGGGACAGATGCCCGACGAGCAGTACTTC; cdr3_aa: CASSRGQMPDEQYF
d_call: .; j_call: TRBJ2-7; clone_size: .; v_call: TRBV5-4; cdr3_nt: TGTGCCAGCTCCGACCGGGAGGGGGCAGGGGAGCAGTACTTC; cdr3_aa: CASSDREGAGEQYF
d_call: TRBD1; j_call: TRBJ1-1; clone_size: .; v_call: TRBV19; cdr3_nt: TGTGCCTGCCTTGACAGGGCGGTAAACACTGAAGCTTTCTTT; cdr3_aa: CACLDRAVNTEAFF
d_call: .; j_call: TRBJ1-1; clone_size: .; v_call: TRBV12-3/TRBV12-4; cdr3_nt: TGTGCCAGCAGTTTAGGGGCAGGGAGGGCTTTCTTT; cdr3_aa: CASSLGAGRAFF
d_call: TRBD1; j_call: TRBJ1-2; clone_size: .; v_call: TRBV2; cdr3_nt: TGTGCCAGCAGCGGACAGGGGGACTATGGCTACACCTTC; cdr3_aa: CASSGQGDYGYTF
d_call: .; j_call: TRBJ1-3; clone_size: medium-sized; v_call: TRBV2; cdr3_nt: TGTGCCAGCCGACCCACGGGTGGAAACACCATATATTTT; cdr3_aa: CASRPTGGNTIYF
d_call: .; j_call: TRBJ2-3; clone_size: .; v_call: TRBV10-3; cdr3_nt: TGTGCCATCAAAGACAGGGATACGCAGTATTTT; cdr3_aa: CAIKDRDTQYF
d_call: .; j_call: TRBJ2-7; clone_size: .; v_call: TRBV19; cdr3_nt: TGTGCCAGTAGTACTACGTACGGGGTCTCCTACGAGCAGTACTTC; cdr3_aa: CASSTTYGVSYEQYF
d_call: TRBD1; j_call: TRBJ2-5; clone_size: .; v_call: TRBV3-1/TRBV3-2; cdr3_nt: TGTGCCAGCAGCCAACTCGGACAGGGGGCTATGGAGACCCAGTACTTC; cdr3_aa: CASSQLGQGAMETQYF
d_call: TRBD1; j_call: TRBJ1-2; clone_size: .; v_call: TRBV28; cdr3_nt: TGTGCCAGCAGAAGGAGTGTGGGACAGAGCTATGGCTACACCTTC; cdr3_aa: CASRRSVGQSYGYTF
d_call: .; j_call: TRBJ2-1; clone_size: .; v_call: TRBV5-1; cdr3_nt: TGCGCCAGCAGCACCAGGTCAGGGGCCGATGAGCAGTTCTTC; cdr3_aa: CASSTRSGADEQFF
d_call: .; j_call: TRBJ2-3; clone_size: .; v_call: TRBV5-1; cdr3_nt: TGCGCCAGCAGCTTGAGAACTTCCTTCTCAGATACGCAGTATTTT; cdr3_aa: CASSLRTSFSDTQYF
d_call: TRBD1; j_call: TRBJ2-1; clone_size: .; v_call: TRBV3-1/TRBV3-2; cdr3_nt: TGTGCCAGCAGCCACCTCAACAGGGGCGCAGGTAGTGAGCAGTTCTTC; cdr3_aa: CASSHLNRGAGSEQFF
d_call: TRBD1; j_call: TRBJ2-3; clone_size: once; v_call: TRBV25-1; cdr3_nt: TGTGCCAGCAGTGAAACCGGGACAGGGGGACCAGATACGCAGTATTTT; cdr3_aa: CASSETGTGGPDTQYF
d_call: TRBD1; j_call: TRBJ2-2; clone_size: few; v_call: TRBV6-4; cdr3_nt: TGTGCCAGCAGCCAGGGACAGACCAACACCGGGGAGCTGTTTTTT; cdr3_aa: CASSQGQTNTGELFF
d_call: .; j_call: TRBJ2-1; clone_size: .; v_call: TRBV6-4; cdr3_nt: TGTGCCAGCATCGAGGACAGCAAGGGGCGAAATGAGCAGTTCTTC; cdr3_aa: CASIEDSKGRNEQFF
d_call: .; j_call: TRBJ1-3; clone_size: few; v_call: TRBV19; cdr3_nt: TGTGCCAGTAGTCGGCCCCGGGGTCCTACCGCTGGAAACACCATATATTTT; cdr3_aa: CASSRPRGPTAGNTIYF
d_call: .; j_call: TRBJ2-3; clone_size: .; v_call: TRBV4-1; cdr3_nt: TGCGCCAGCAGCCAAGAACCCCTAGAAGCGCAGTATTTT; cdr3_aa: CASSQEPLEAQYF
d_call: .; j_call: TRBJ2-5; clone_size: .; v_call: TRBV2; cdr3_nt: TGTGCCAGCAGACGACAGACAGCTCAAGAGACCCAGTACTTC; cdr3_aa: CASRRQTAQETQYF
d_call: TRBD1; j_call: TRBJ1-4; clone_size: .; v_call: TRBV19; cdr3_nt: TGTGCCAGTAGTATCGGATCGGGGACAGGGAATGAAAAACTGTTTTTT; cdr3_aa: CASSIGSGTGNEKLFF
d_call: .; j_call: TRBJ2-7; clone_size: .; v_call: TRBV7-2; cdr3_nt: TGTGCCAGCAGCCCCATTTTGGGTCGAGGGTCCTACGAGCAGTACTTC; cdr3_aa: CASSPILGRGSYEQYF
d_call: .; j_call: TRBJ1-6; clone_size: .; v_call: TRBV6-5; cdr3_nt: TGTGCCAGCAGCCCCGGGACACCTTTGTCACCCCTCCACTTT; cdr3_aa: CASSPGTPLSPLHF
d_call: TRBD1; j_call: TRBJ1-2; clone_size: few; v_call: TRBV7-2; cdr3_nt: TGTGCCAGCAGCTCACAGGGGGGCGGCTACACCTTC; cdr3_aa: CASSSQGGGYTF
d_call: .; j_call: TRBJ1-2; clone_size: .; v_call: TRBV24-1; cdr3_nt: TGTGCCACCAGTGAGCGTACACAGGGCCCAAAGAACTATGGCTACACCTTC; cdr3_aa: CATSERTQGPKNYGYTF
d_call: .; j_call: TRBJ2-1; clone_size: .; v_call: TRBV10-2; cdr3_nt: TGCGCCAGCAGTTCCCTAGGTGAGCAGTTCTTC; cdr3_aa: CASSSLGEQFF
d_call: TRBD2; j_call: TRBJ2-2; clone_size: once; v_call: TRBV7-8; cdr3_nt: TGTGCCAGCAGCTTTACTAGCGGGGGGTCCACCGGGGAGCTGTTTTTT; cdr3_aa: CASSFTSGGSTGELFF
d_call: TRBD2; j_call: TRBJ2-3; clone_size: .; v_call: TRBV19; cdr3_nt: TGTGCCAGTAGGACCCGAGGACTAGCGGGAGGGACGCAGTATTTT; cdr3_aa: CASRTRGLAGGTQYF
d_call: .; j_call: TRBJ2-7; clone_size: .; v_call: TRBV30; cdr3_nt: TGTGCCGGCGGGAAGACCTCCTACGAGCAGTACTTC; cdr3_aa: CAGGKTSYEQYF
d_call: .; j_call: TRBJ2-1; clone_size: .; v_call: TRBV24-1; cdr3_nt: TGTGCCACCGCAGCGTACAATGAGCAGTTCTTC; cdr3_aa: CATAAYNEQFF
d_call: .; j_call: TRBJ2-3; clone_size: .; v_call: TRBV29-1; cdr3_nt: TGCAGCGTGTTGGGCCAATTAAGCACAGATACGCAGTATTTT; cdr3_aa: CSVLGQLSTDTQYF
d_call: TRBD2; j_call: TRBJ2-1; clone_size: .; v_call: TRBV3-1/TRBV3-2; cdr3_nt: TGTGCCAGCAGCCAAGATTGGGGACTAGCGGGACACAATGAGCAGTTCTTC; cdr3_aa: CASSQDWGLAGHNEQFF
d_call: .; j_call: TRBJ1-5; clone_size: .; v_call: TRBV11-2; cdr3_nt: TGTGCCAGCAGCTTAGGCAGTGCCAATCAGCCCCAGCATTTT; cdr3_aa: CASSLGSANQPQHF
d_call: .; j_call: TRBJ1-2; clone_size: .; v_call: TRBV5-5; cdr3_nt: TGTGCCAGCAGCTCGGGACAAACTAACTATGGCTACACCTTC; cdr3_aa: CASSSGQTNYGYTF
d_call: TRBD1; j_call: TRBJ2-7; clone_size: many; v_call: TRBV29-1; cdr3_nt: TGCAGCGTTGAAGGAGGGGGCGTTACCTACGAGCAGTACTTC; cdr3_aa: CSVEGGGVTYEQYF
d_call: TRBD2; j_call: TRBJ2-1; clone_size: .; v_call: TRBV24-1; cdr3_nt: TGTGCCACCAGTGATTCCAAACTAGCGGGAGGGTACAATGAGCAGTTCTTC; cdr3_aa: CATSDSKLAGGYNEQFF
d_call: .; j_call: TRBJ1-4; clone_size: .; v_call: TRBV9; cdr3_nt: TGTGCCAGCAGCTCGAGGGGAGCGGGGGAAAAACTGTTTTTT; cdr3_aa: CASSSRGAGEKLFF
d_call: .; j_call: TRBJ2-5; clone_size: .; v_call: TRBV12-5; cdr3_nt: TGTGCTAGTGGTTTGGTACGAGGTTCCCAAGAGACCCAGTACTTC; cdr3_aa: CASGLVRGSQETQYF
d_call: .; j_call: TRBJ2-7; clone_size: .; v_call: TRBV9; cdr3_nt: TGTGCCAGCAGCGTAAGGACAGACCCCCTCGAGCAGTACTTC; cdr3_aa: CASSVRTDPLEQYF
d_call: .; j_call: TRBJ2-2; clone_size: .; v_call: TRBV25-1; cdr3_nt: TGTGCCAGCTCCTCCGCGGTTGGGGGGGGCTCTTCCACCGGGGAGCTGTTTTTT; cdr3_aa: CASSSAVGGGSSTGELFF
d_call: .; j_call: TRBJ1-1; clone_size: many; v_call: TRBV7-9; cdr3_nt: TGTGCCAGCAGCCCGGACACCGTCCGACCTGAAGCTTTCTTT; cdr3_aa: CASSPDTVRPEAFF
d_call: .; j_call: TRBJ1-1; clone_size: .; v_call: TRBV5-1; cdr3_nt: TGCGCCAGCAGCTTGGCCGGACAGACTGACACTGAAGCTTTCTTT; cdr3_aa: CASSLAGQTDTEAFF
d_call: .; j_call: TRBJ1-6; clone_size: .; v_call: TRBV7-9; cdr3_nt: TGTGCCAGCAGCTTGGAGGGTAATTCACCCCTCCACTTT; cdr3_aa: CASSLEGNSPLHF
d_call: .; j_call: TRBJ2-3; clone_size: .; v_call: TRBV30; cdr3_nt: TGTGCCTGGAGTGTTTCTGGGGGCCGAGATACGCAGTATTTT; cdr3_aa: CAWSVSGGRDTQYF
d_call: .; j_call: TRBJ1-4; clone_size: .; v_call: TRBV3-1/TRBV3-2; cdr3_nt: TGTGCCAGCAGCTCAGAGGAGCAGGGTGTGGGAAAACTGTTTTTT; cdr3_aa: CASSSEEQGVGKLFF
d_call: .; j_call: TRBJ2-2; clone_size: .; v_call: TRBV19; cdr3_nt: TGTGCCAGTAGTATCTCCGGGAGCGACACCGGGGAGCTGTTTTTT; cdr3_aa: CASSISGSDTGELFF
d_call: .; j_call: TRBJ1-5; clone_size: few; v_call: TRBV4-2; cdr3_nt: TGTGCCAGCAGCCAAGGTATAGGGGATAGCAATCAGCCCCAGCATTTT; cdr3_aa: CASSQGIGDSNQPQHF
d_call: .; j_call: TRBJ2-7; clone_size: .; v_call: TRBV11-2; cdr3_nt: TGTGCCAGCAGCTTAGATAGTCCAAATCTGGGCCACGAGCAGTACTTC; cdr3_aa: CASSLDSPNLGHEQYF
d_call: TRBD1; j_call: TRBJ2-7; clone_size: .; v_call: TRBV2; cdr3_nt: TGTGCCGCAGGGACAGGGACGTACGAGCAGTACTTC; cdr3_aa: CAAGTGTYEQYF
d_call: TRBD1; j_call: TRBJ1-5; clone_size: .; v_call: TRBV7-9; cdr3_nt: TGTGCCACCCAACAGGGGGCGGATCAGCCCCAGCATTTT; cdr3_aa: CATQQGADQPQHF
d_call: TRBD1; j_call: TRBJ1-5; clone_size: .; v_call: TRBV19; cdr3_nt: TGTGCCACCGGACAGGGGGCAAATCAGCCCCAGCATTTT; cdr3_aa: CATGQGANQPQHF
d_call: TRBD1; j_call: TRBJ2-7; clone_size: .; v_call: TRBV5-8; cdr3_nt: TGTGCCAGCAGCGTTCGGGACAGGTCGGGGGAGCAGTACTTC; cdr3_aa: CASSVRDRSGEQYF
d_call: TRBD1; j_call: TRBJ1-2; clone_size: .; v_call: TRBV6-1; cdr3_nt: TGTGCCAGCAGTGAAGTACCAGGGGGACCTGGCTACACCTTC; cdr3_aa: CASSEVPGGPGYTF
d_call: .; j_call: TRBJ2-7; clone_size: .; v_call: TRBV29-1; cdr3_nt: TGCAGCGTGGGACAGGGAGGGGAAAGCGGGAGCTACGAGCAGTACTTC; cdr3_aa: CSVGQGGESGSYEQYF
d_call: TRBD2; j_call: TRBJ2-1; clone_size: .; v_call: TRBV6-1; cdr3_nt: TGTGCCAGCAGTGGGGGACTAGCGGGAGGGCTTAGGAATGAGCAGTTCTTC; cdr3_aa: CASSGGLAGGLRNEQFF
d_call: TRBD2; j_call: TRBJ2-6; clone_size: few; v_call: TRBV19; cdr3_nt: TGTGCCTCCTGGAGGGGGGGACTAGCGGGATCTGGGGCCAACGTCCTGACTTTC; cdr3_aa: CASWRGGLAGSGANVLTF
d_call: TRBD2; j_call: TRBJ2-7; clone_size: .; v_call: TRBV7-2; cdr3_nt: TGTGCCAGCAGCTTAGGGGGGACTAGTCCCTACGAGCAGTACTTC; cdr3_aa: CASSLGGTSPYEQYF
d_call: .; j_call: TRBJ1-1; clone_size: .; v_call: TRBV5-5; cdr3_nt: TGTGCCAGCAGCGGGGGGTTTAAAGTCACTGAAGCTTTCTTT; cdr3_aa: CASSGGFKVTEAFF
d_call: .; j_call: TRBJ2-3; clone_size: few; v_call: TRBV11-1; cdr3_nt: TGTGCCAGCAGCTTAGGTCTACCCCCCAGGGATACGCAGTATTTT; cdr3_aa: CASSLGLPPRDTQYF